The 22 T cell receptor beta chains given below trace back to one sample, sequenced in a study of blood T cell repertoires in COVID-19. Method: immunoSEQ multiplex PCR; TCRdb's copy keeps in-frame clones and lacks some. The sample shows 50,000 to 60,000 clones, about 88% of them seen only once. Sequencing was carried out using peripheral blood. These TCRs come from a human donor in a cohort sampled during active COVID-19.

The V call is TRBV18, the J call TRBJ2-2; no reliable D call. With 5 bases removed from V and 1 base from J, the gap between germline ends came to 5 bases. The CDR3 is 13 amino acids. Germline-derived CDR1 and CDR2 are KGHSH and LQKENI. The CDR3: CASSSRNTGELFF. The DNA of the CDR3 is TGTGCCAGCTCATCTCGGAACACCGGGGAGCTGTTTTTT.

This clone was seen only once. The chain uses TRBV7-9 and TRBJ2-3, with a tentative D call TRBD2 (5 bases). The CDR3 is 16 residues long. The germline V and J ends were trimmed by 3 bases and 2 bases, with 15 bases remaining between them. CDR1 SEHNR and CDR2 FQNEAQ come from the germline V gene (reference sequence). This CDR3 is CASSLGTSADTDTQYF. The CDR3 region has the DNA TGTGCCAGCAGCTTGGGTACTAGTGCTGACACAGATACGCAGTATTTT.

This clone is a singleton in its sample. At one end the junction does not follow the germline gene, possibly because of a read error. The rearrangement links TRBV18 to TRBJ2-5; no definite D call. This CDR3 contains 14 residues. Germline CDR1 KGHSH, CDR2 LQKENI. This CDR3 reads CASSPRNYQETQYF. The CDR3 DNA reads as TGTGCCAGCTCACCACGGAACTACCAGGAGACCCAGTACTTC. The whole variable domain, remainder taken from reference TRBV18 and TRBJ2-5, is NAGVMQNPRHLVRRRGQEARLRCSPMKGHSHVYWYRQLPEEGLKFMVYLQKENIIDESGMPKERFSAEFPKEGPSILRIQQVVRGDSAAYFCASSPRNYQETQYFGPGTRLLVL.

The gene calls are TRBV4-3 and TRBJ1-3; 9 bases fit TRBD1. J was trimmed by 4 bases and V by 3 bases; bases with no gene match: 4. The CDR3 covers 15 residues. Germline assignment: CDR1 LGHNA and CDR2 YSLEER. The CDR3 bases are TGCGCCAGCAGCCAGGGGGACAGGGCGGGAAACACCATATATTTT. Residues: CASSQGDRAGNTIYF.

The chain couples TRBV30 to TRBJ2-5; 12 nucleotides align to TRBD2. Looked up from germline, CDR1 is GTSNPN and CDR2 is SVGIG (reference sequence). The CDR3 contains 17 residues. Trimming at V came to 2 bases and at J to 1 base, leaving 8 bases not matched to a gene. CDR3 DNA sequence: TGTGCCTGGAGTATTACCTCACTAGCGGGGGGCCAAGAGACCCAGTACTTC. As protein: CAWSITSLAGGQETQYF.

The gene calls are TRBV30 and TRBJ2-5, with D maybe TRBD1 (5 bases). The germline CDR1 and CDR2 sequences are GTSNPN and SVGIG (reference sequence). V lost 2 bases and J 2 bases, leaving 9 bases between the germline ends. This CDR3 comprises 13 residues. The CDR3 DNA reads TGTGCCTGGAGTAGGGGCATACAAGAGACCCAGTACTTC. Translation: CAWSRGIQETQYF.

V gene TRBV28 combines with J gene TRBJ1-6; D is undetermined. The CDR3 is 14 residues long. The germline V gene encodes CDR1 MDHEN and CDR2 SYDVKM. V was cut by 2 bases and J by 7 bases, with 9 bases left in between. The DNA for the CDR3 is TGTGCCAGCAGTTTAGGAGGGTTGAATTCACCCCTCCACTTT. This encodes CASSLGGLNSPLHF.

Written as DNA, the CDR3 is TGTGCCAGCAGTTTATCTAGGGGGGTCAGGGGGTCCTATGGCTACACCTTC. Translation: CASSLSRGVRGSYGYTF. The chain links TRBV27 to TRBJ1-2, with 7 bases aligning to TRBD1. Trimming removed 0 bases from V and 4 bases from J; junction bases left unmatched: 11. Germline V gives CDR1 MNHEY, CDR2 SMNVEV (reference sequence). This CDR3 region has 17 residues.

The CDR3 here is CASSLGTGAVNYGYTF. The CDR3 DNA reads as TGCGCCAGCAGCCTAGGGACAGGGGCGGTAAACTATGGCTACACCTTC. The rearrangement links TRBV5-1 to TRBJ1-2, with 10 bases that match TRBD1. V was clipped by 4 bases and J by 2 bases; unmatched bases: 8. This CDR3 is built from 16 residues. The germline gives CDR1 SGHRS, CDR2 YFSETQ.

The V call is TRBV28, the J call TRBJ1-5; TRBD1 matches 7 bases. The CDR3 is 16 residues long. V shed 5 bases, J shed 1 base, and the junction held 8 bases outside the gene matches. Germline V lookup: CDR1 MDHEN, CDR2 SYDVKM. The CDR3 DNA follows: TGTGCCAGCAGTATGGGGAAACAGGGGAGCAATCAGCCCCAGCATTTT. Translating it yields CASSMGKQGSNQPQHF.

V is TRBV4-2 and J is TRBJ1-6, with D perhaps matching TRBD1 (6 bases). Germline lookup yields CDR1 LGHNA and CDR2 YNFKEQ. With 0 bases removed from V and 7 bases from J, the gap between germline ends came to 13 bases. There are 16 residues in the CDR3. CDR3 in amino acids: CASSQDQGTPNSPLHF. CDR3 nucleotides: TGTGCCAGCAGCCAAGATCAGGGGACACCGAATTCACCCCTCCACTTT.

The V gene is TRBV19, the J gene TRBJ2-3; the D gene is possibly TRBD2 (5 bases). V lost 7 bases to trimming and J lost 2 bases, with 13 bases between them. Germline lookup yields CDR1 LNHDA and CDR2 SQIVND (reference sequence). This CDR3 region has 14 residues. The CDR3 sequence: CASTAGLSTDTQYF. For the CDR3, the DNA is TGTGCCAGTACGGCCGGACTTTCCACAGATACGCAGTATTTT.

This clone was detected only a few times. The chain is built from TRBV19 and TRBJ2-1; perhaps TRBD2 as D (5 bases). V lost 3 bases and J 10 bases, leaving 10 bases between the germline ends. CDR1 and CDR2 (germline): LNHDA, SQIVND (reference sequence). CDR3 length: 12 amino acids. The CDR3 coding sequence is TGTGCCAGTAGTATGAGGGAGCGCGAGCAGTTCTTC. Protein: CASSMREREQFF.

This rearrangement joins TRBV19 to TRBJ1-4; a possible D gene is TRBD1 (5 bases). V was clipped by 6 bases and J by 0 bases, with 8 bases between them. This CDR3 is 14 amino acids long. From germline, CDR1 is LNHDA and CDR2 SQIVND (reference sequence). The CDR3 loop reads CASSDSATNEKLFF. DNA for the CDR3: TGTGCCAGTAGCGACAGTGCAACTAATGAAAAACTGTTTTTT.

The V gene is TRBV14, the J gene TRBJ2-1; perhaps TRBD1 as D (7 bases). CDR1 and CDR2 (germline): SGHDN, FVKESK. The CDR3 has 13 amino acids. V was shortened by 2 bases and J by 7 bases, with 9 bases between the two germline ends. The CDR3 is CASSQPGGNEQFF. In DNA, the CDR3 is TGTGCCAGCAGCCAACCAGGGGGGAATGAGCAGTTCTTC.

This chain links TRBV11-2 with TRBJ2-3; 10 nucleotides agree with TRBD2. Unmatched junction bases numbered 15, after V lost 5 bases and J lost 13 bases. Looked up from germline, CDR1 is SGHAT and CDR2 is FQNNGV. This CDR3 contains 15 residues. CDR3: CASSDTVGSGGPEYF. The CDR3 bases are TGTGCCAGCAGCGACACCGTTGGTAGCGGGGGGCCGGAGTATTTT.

V gene TRBV24-1 combines with J gene TRBJ2-3; a weak D match, TRBD2 (6 bases). The CDR3 extends over 17 amino acids. V gave up 5 bases and J gave up 4 bases, with 21 bases separating them. Per the germline V gene, CDR1 is KGHDR and CDR2 is SFDVKD. CDR3 loop: CATSGGLSPGGPDTQYF. The CDR3, as DNA: TGTGCCACCAGTGGCGGCTTGTCCCCAGGAGGGCCAGATACGCAGTATTTT.

The chain couples TRBV6-6 to TRBJ2-2; 12 bases are a match to TRBD2. Germline V gene data show CDR1 as MNHNY and CDR2 as SVGAGI (reference sequence). This CDR3 comprises 16 residues. With 4 bases clipped from V and 7 bases from J, the junction kept 7 bases outside the gene matches. This CDR3 is CASSLPGLAGLGELFF. In nucleotides, the CDR3 is TGTGCCAGCAGTTTACCGGGACTAGCGGGTCTCGGGGAGCTGTTTTTT.

The chain is built from TRBV9 and TRBJ2-3; 9 nucleotides agree with TRBD1. The CDR3 has 16 amino acids. V lost 0 bases, J lost 5 bases, and 7 bases stayed unmatched. Looked up from germline, CDR1 is SGDLS and CDR2 is YYNGEE. The DNA for the CDR3 is TGTGCCAGCAGCGTAGGGACAGGGGTTCTTGGAGATACGCAGTATTTT. Its protein product is CASSVGTGVLGDTQYF.

The V call is TRBV6-5, the J call TRBJ1-5; maybe TRBD1 (6 bases). Trimming took off 7 bases at V and 7 bases at J, with 14 bases between the two ends. Germline V gives CDR1 MNHEY, CDR2 SVGAGI. The CDR3 spans 13 residues. Written as DNA, the CDR3 is TGTGCCAGCACCCGAACCAGGGGCCAGCCCCAGCATTTT. Protein product: CASTRTRGQPQHF.

The J gene is TRBJ2-7, the V gene TRBV10-3, with TRBD2 matching 8 bases. J was trimmed by 7 bases and V by 3 bases; bases with no gene match: 8. The germline V gene encodes CDR1 ENHRY and CDR2 SYGVKD. The CDR3 length is 14 residues. The CDR3 bases are TGTGCCATCAGTGATGTCGGGGGGGCAAGTGAGCAGTACTTC. It translates to CAISDVGGASEQYF.

The chain joins TRBV2 to TRBJ2-1; 13 nucleotides line up with TRBD2. Germline V gene data show CDR1 as SNHLY and CDR2 as FYNNEI. After removal of 6 bases from V and 9 bases from J, the junction contained 8 bases not matched to a gene. The CDR3 covers 15 residues. CDR3 in amino acids: CASRPTSGGQGEQFF. The CDR3 DNA reads TGTGCCAGCAGGCCGACTAGCGGGGGGCAGGGTGAGCAGTTCTTC.